This T cell receptor beta chain comes out of a study of graft-versus-host responses after intestinal transplantation. The V end lost 0 bases, the J end lost 6 bases, and 16 bases lay between the germline ends. CDR3 size: 16 residues. Germline V gene sequence: CDR1 MNHEY, CDR2 SVGAGI. Profiling relied on immunoSEQ multiplex PCR, and the TCRdb table lists in-frame clones only, not all of them. Here the sample spans 74,000 or so clones, about nine tenths being singletons. The material was PBMCs, obtained 98 days after intestinal transplantation. The V call is TRBV6-5, the J call TRBJ2-3; TRBD2 is a possible D gene (7 bases). This clonotype originated in a human patient who received an intestinal transplant, so some T cells may come from the graft donor. CDR3 in amino acids: CASSYSGGGARDTQYF. In DNA form, the CDR3 reads TGTGCCAGCAGTTACTCTGGGGGGGGCGCAAGGGATACGCAGTATTTT.